The T cell receptor beta chain under discussion was sequenced for a study of T cells in Graves' hyperthyroidism and ophthalmopathy. RNA transcripts provided the source from which TCR beta CDR3 regions were amplified. The HTBI primer set was used in a first-round RT-PCR of the TCR CDR3. Via MiXCR, TCRdb re-called the multiplex PCR reads, giving one row per CDR3 protein. The table records under 350,000 distinct CDR3 sequences, roughly 18% of them present only once. The CDR3 runs 15 residues. Germline-derived CDR1 and CDR2 are MDHEN and SYDVKM. The germline V and J ends were trimmed by 6 bases and 2 bases, with 17 bases remaining between them. This clonotype has a count of ten or more.

The V gene is TRBV28, the J gene TRBJ2-7; no clear D gene. Specimen: blood. This sequence originates from a woman between 50 and 59 years old with Graves' hyperthyroidism. CDR3 protein: CASSSGPSGPYEQYF. The CDR3 bases are TGTGCCAGCAGCTCCGGACCCTCGGGCCCCTACGAGCAGTACTTC.